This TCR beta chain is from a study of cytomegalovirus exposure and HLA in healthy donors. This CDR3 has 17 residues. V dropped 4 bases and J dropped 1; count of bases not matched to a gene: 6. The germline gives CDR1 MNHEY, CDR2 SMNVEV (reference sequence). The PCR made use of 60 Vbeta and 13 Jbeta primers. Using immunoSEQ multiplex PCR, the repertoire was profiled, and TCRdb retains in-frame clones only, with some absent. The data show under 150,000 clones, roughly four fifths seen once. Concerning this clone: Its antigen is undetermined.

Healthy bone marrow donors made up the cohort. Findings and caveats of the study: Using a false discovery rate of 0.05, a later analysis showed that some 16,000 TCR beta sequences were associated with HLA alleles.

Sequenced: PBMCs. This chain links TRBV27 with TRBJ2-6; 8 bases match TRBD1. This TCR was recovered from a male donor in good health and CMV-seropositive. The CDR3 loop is CASSSTGVPSGANVLTF. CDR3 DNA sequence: TGTGCCAGCAGTTCGACAGGGGTCCCATCTGGGGCCAACGTCCTGACTTTC. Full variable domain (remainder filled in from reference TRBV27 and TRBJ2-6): EAQVTQNPRYLITVTGKKLTVTCSQNMNHEYMSWYRQDPGLGLRQIYYSMNVEVTDKGDVPEGYKVSRKEKRNFPLILESPSPNQTSLYFCASSSTGVPSGANVLTFGAGSRLTVL.